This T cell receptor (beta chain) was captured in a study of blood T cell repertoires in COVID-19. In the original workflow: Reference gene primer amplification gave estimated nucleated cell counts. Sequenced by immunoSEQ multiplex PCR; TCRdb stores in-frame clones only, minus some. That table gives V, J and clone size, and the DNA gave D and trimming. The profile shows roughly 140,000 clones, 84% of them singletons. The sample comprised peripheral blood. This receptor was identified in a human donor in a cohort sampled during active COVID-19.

The CDR3 DNA reads as TGTGCCAGCATTGGGACAGCCAATTTTTATAATTCACCCCTCCACTTT. Amino acid sequence: CASIGTANFYNSPLHF. The genes are TRBV7-8 and TRBJ1-6; the match to TRBD1 covers 7 bases. V shed 7 bases and J 4 bases; nucleotides not matched to a gene: 10. The CDR3 has 16 residues. Germline V gene lookup returns CDR1 SGHVS and CDR2 FQNEAQ.